This T cell receptor (beta chain) is from a study of long-term antiretroviral therapy in people with HIV. This was the immunoSEQ v3.0 assay at survey level. Data came from immunoSEQ multiplex PCR; TCRdb stores just in-frame clones and leaves some out. The sample records around 18,000 clones, 79% being singletons. This clone came up a few times. Germline V gene data show CDR1 as KGHSY and CDR2 as FQNENV. The CDR3 spans 15 residues. Trimming stripped 2 bases from V and 4 bases from J, with 12 bases between. The J gene is TRBJ1-5, the V gene TRBV16; D gene ambiguous. The clonotype comes from a man aged 18 to 30 with HIV. The sample consisted of unsorted PBMCs, taken at the start of antiretroviral therapy, before treatment. This CDR3 is CASSQVSGGNQPQHF. In DNA, the CDR3 is TGTGCCAGCAGCCAAGTATCCGGAGGAAATCAGCCCCAGCATTTT.